This T cell receptor beta chain was sequenced during a study of T-cell reconstitution after alpha-beta-depleted transplantation in children. Findings of the study overall: Surviving recipient T cells and intrathymic progenitors accounted for some patients' high TCRbeta diversity at day 60. Approximately two months post-transplant, alpha-beta T cells reportedly originated from several hundred expanded graft clones. One year post-transplant, T-cell counts and diversity were largely derived from T cells produced anew.

Unique molecular identifiers were built into the TCRbeta library. Each CDR3 protein is one row after TCRdb ran MiXCR on the PCR reads. The table shows 580,000 or so distinct CDR3 sequences, with around 23% occurring only once. As to this clonotype: What it recognizes is unknown.

Germline V gene sequence: CDR1 KGHSH, CDR2 LQKENI. V lost 2 bases to trimming and J lost 3 bases, with 11 bases between them. The CDR3 covers 16 residues. The receptor was derived from a boy under three years old who had a stem cell transplant for acute myeloid leukemia, so the T cells may come from the graft donor. The sample here was PBMCs, mostly from graft donor cells, taken 360 days after TCRalphabeta/CD19-depleted stem cell transplant. The rearrangement joins TRBV18 to TRBJ2-6, with D maybe TRBD2 (5 bases). This CDR3 reads CASSPTGMSGANVLTF. CDR3 coding DNA: TGTGCCAGCTCACCAACGGGGATGAGTGGGGCCAACGTCCTGACTTTC.